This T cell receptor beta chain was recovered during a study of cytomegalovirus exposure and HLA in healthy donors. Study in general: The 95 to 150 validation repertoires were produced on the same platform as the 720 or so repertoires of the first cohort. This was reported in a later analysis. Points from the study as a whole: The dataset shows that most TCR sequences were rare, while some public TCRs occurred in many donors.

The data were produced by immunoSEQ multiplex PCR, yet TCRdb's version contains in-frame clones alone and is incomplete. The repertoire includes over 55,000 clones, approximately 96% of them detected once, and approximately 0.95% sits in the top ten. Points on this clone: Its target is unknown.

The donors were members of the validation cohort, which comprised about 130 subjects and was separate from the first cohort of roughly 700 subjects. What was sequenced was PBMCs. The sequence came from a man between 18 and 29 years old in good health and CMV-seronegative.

This CDR3 reads CASSWDSQETQYF. The CDR3 DNA reads TGCGCCAGCAGTTGGGACAGCCAAGAGACCCAGTACTTC. The genes are TRBV5-1 and TRBJ2-5, with 7 positions matching TRBD1. V was clipped by 5 bases and J by 1 base; unmatched bases: 2. CDR1 SGHRS and CDR2 YFSETQ come from the germline V gene. The CDR3 spans 13 residues.